These T cell receptor beta chains were read from a single sample in a study of T cell responses to AZD1222 COVID-19 vaccine. The data were produced by immunoSEQ multiplex PCR, yet TCRdb's version contains in-frame clones alone and is incomplete. The table records about 140,000 clones, approximately 93% of them present only once. The source material was peripheral blood, sampled on day 0 of MenACWY control vaccination. The receptors shown here come from an adult in good health. CDR3s include the opening cysteine and the closing phenylalanine or tryptophan. D genes are given only for firm matches. The size of a clone is reported for some rows only, either as once, few or many, or as a class for expanded clones.

v_call	j_call	d_call	clone_size	cdr3_nt	cdr3_aa
TRBV7-3	TRBJ2-2	NA	NA	TGTGCCAGCAGCTTTGGACCTACCGGGGAGCTGTTTTTT	CASSFGPTGELFF
TRBV5-6	TRBJ2-3	TRBD2	NA	TGTGCCAGCAGCTTCAAACTAGCGGGAGGCGCAGATACGCAGTATTTT	CASSFKLAGGADTQYF
TRBV29-1	TRBJ1-1	NA	NA	TGCAGCGTACAAGGGAATGAAGAAGCTTTCTTT	CSVQGNEEAFF
TRBV28	TRBJ1-2	TRBD1	NA	TGTGCCAGCAGTTCCACAGGGGGTAGGAACTATGGCTACACCTTC	CASSSTGGRNYGYTF
TRBV19	TRBJ1-2	NA	NA	TGTGCCAGTAGTATGGGGGCCGTCTATGGCTACACCTTC	CASSMGAVYGYTF
TRBV6-4	TRBJ2-1	TRBD2	many	TGTGCCAGCAGTGACTCCGCTAGCGGGAGCAATGAGCAGTTCTTC	CASSDSASGSNEQFF
TRBV13	TRBJ1-6	NA	NA	TGTGCCAGCAGCGAAGGGGCTAATTCACCCCTCCACTTT	CASSEGANSPLHF
TRBV7-9	TRBJ2-6	NA	NA	TGTGCCAGCAGCTTAGGGGTGTCTGGGGCCAACGTCCTGACTTTC	CASSLGVSGANVLTF
TRBV3-1/TRBV3-2	TRBJ2-3	TRBD2	few	TGTGCCAGCAGCCAGCTAGCGGGAGGGCCAGATACGCAGTATTTT	CASSQLAGGPDTQYF
TRBV5-1	TRBJ2-2	NA	NA	TGCGCCAGCAGCCAAATTACGGGGGAGCTGTTTTTT	CASSQITGELFF
TRBV7-9	TRBJ1-1	NA	NA	TGTGCCAGCAGCCCAGGACTGTTGGCCACTGAAGCTTTCTTT	CASSPGLLATEAFF
TRBV5-5	TRBJ2-7	NA	NA	TGTGCCAGCAGCTTGGGGCCAGGGAGTTCCTACGAGCAGTACTTC	CASSLGPGSSYEQYF
TRBV11-2	TRBJ2-1	NA	few	TGTGCCAGCAGCTTAGATCAGAGGGTATATGAGCAGTTCTTC	CASSLDQRVYEQFF
TRBV27	TRBJ2-4	NA	NA	TGTGCCAGCAGTCCTCGGACAGAAAACATTCAGTACTTC	CASSPRTENIQYF
TRBV7-8	TRBJ1-5	NA	NA	TGTGCCAGCAGCTTCAGCGGCGGGTTGGGCCAGCCCCAGCATTTT	CASSFSGGLGQPQHF
TRBV24-1	TRBJ2-1	NA	NA	TGTGCCACCAGTGATTTTAGGACCTACAATGAGCAGTTCTTC	CATSDFRTYNEQFF
TRBV14	TRBJ2-1	TRBD1	NA	TGTGCCAGCAGCCAAGCTCGGGACAGGAGGAATGAGCAGTTCTTC	CASSQARDRRNEQFF
TRBV27	TRBJ1-4	NA	NA	TGTGCCAGCAGTCCCCTTTTGGGGGGTGAAAAACTGTTTTTT	CASSPLLGGEKLFF
TRBV30	TRBJ2-7	TRBD1	NA	TGTGCCTGGAGTAGAGGGACAGGACCCTACGAGCAGTACTTC	CAWSRGTGPYEQYF
TRBV2	TRBJ1-2	NA	NA	TGTGCCAGCAGTGAACGGCGGGTTGGGTATGGCTACACCTTC	CASSERRVGYGYTF
TRBV11-2	TRBJ2-1	TRBD2	NA	TGTGCCAGCAGCAGACTAGCGGGGGGGCGTAATGAGCAGTTCTTC	CASSRLAGGRNEQFF
TRBV21-1	TRBJ2-1	NA	NA	TGTGCCAGCAGTCGAAGTGAGCAGTTCTTC	CASSRSEQFF
TRBV5-1	TRBJ1-1	NA	NA	TGCGCCAGCAGCTTGATAGGATTACCGAACACTGAAGCTTTCTTT	CASSLIGLPNTEAFF
TRBV30	TRBJ1-1	TRBD1	NA	TGTGCCTGGAGTGTTTGGGACAGCGCCAAACTCACTGAAGCTTTCTTT	CAWSVWDSAKLTEAFF
TRBV5-1	TRBJ2-3	NA	NA	TGCGCCAGCAGCCCCGGACTATATAGCACAGATACGCAGTATTTT	CASSPGLYSTDTQYF
TRBV2	TRBJ1-2	NA	once	TGTGCCAGCGTCCAAGACGTATATGGCTACACCTTC	CASVQDVYGYTF
TRBV7-2	TRBJ1-2	TRBD1	NA	TGTGCCAGCAGCTCACCCATGACAGGGAATGGCTACACCTTC	CASSSPMTGNGYTF
TRBV28	TRBJ1-2	TRBD1	once	TGTGCCAGCACCCGGGACAGGGTGGGCTACACCTTC	CASTRDRVGYTF
TRBV27	TRBJ1-4	NA	NA	TGTGCCAGCAGCAAAGGAGGGACTTCAGGTGAAAAACTGTTTTTT	CASSKGGTSGEKLFF
TRBV7-8	TRBJ1-3	NA	NA	TGTGCCAGCAGCTCGCAGGGGACTGGACCTGGAAACACCATATATTTT	CASSSQGTGPGNTIYF
TRBV20-1	TRBJ2-5	NA	NA	TGCAGTGCCCGCCGAGAGACCCAGTACTTC	CSARRETQYF
TRBV19	TRBJ1-2	NA	NA	TGTGCCAGTAGTTTAACCGGGACGTTCCATGGCTACACCTTC	CASSLTGTFHGYTF
TRBV19	TRBJ1-3	NA	NA	TGTGCCAGTAGTATTGAGGGATCTGGAAACACCATATATTTT	CASSIEGSGNTIYF
TRBV4-1	TRBJ2-7	TRBD2	NA	TGCGCCAGCAGCCAATTATTCCGGGGGGGGAGCTCCTACGAGCAGTACTTC	CASSQLFRGGSSYEQYF
TRBV5-4	TRBJ2-2	TRBD2	once	TGTGCCAGCAGCTTCGGGGGGGCGCATATCACCGGGGAGCTGTTTTTT	CASSFGGAHITGELFF
TRBV7-8	TRBJ1-6	NA	NA	TGTGCCAGCAGCTTACAGGGACGGTCACCCCTCCACTTT	CASSLQGRSPLHF
TRBV7-9	TRBJ1-5	NA	NA	TGTGCCAGCAGCCCAGACAGCAATCAGCCCCAGCATTTT	CASSPDSNQPQHF
TRBV6-5	TRBJ1-5	NA	once	TGTGCCAGCAGCCGAGATAGCAATCAGCCCCAGCATTTT	CASSRDSNQPQHF
TRBV4-1	TRBJ1-2	NA	NA	TGCGCCAGCAGCCAAGATGAACGGGCGCCGTATGGCTACACCTTC	CASSQDERAPYGYTF
TRBV5-8	TRBJ1-2	NA	once	TGTGCCAGCAGCCTCCGCGGGCAGGGGCATGGCTACACCTTC	CASSLRGQGHGYTF
TRBV28	TRBJ2-6	TRBD1	NA	TGTGCCAGCACGGAGGACAGGGCTGGGGCCAACGTCCTGACTTTC	CASTEDRAGANVLTF
TRBV6-6	TRBJ1-2	TRBD1	NA	TGTGCCAGCAGTTATAGGACAGGGGGCCGAGGCTATGGCTACACCTTC	CASSYRTGGRGYGYTF
TRBV7-9	TRBJ2-7	TRBD2	NA	TGTGCCAGCAGCACGCGGGACTACAGCTGGCAGTACTTC	CASSTRDYSWQYF
TRBV28	TRBJ1-1	TRBD1	NA	TGTGCCAGCAGTTTGATACAGGGGGCGCGCAACACTGAAGCTTTCTTT	CASSLIQGARNTEAFF
TRBV12-3/TRBV12-4	TRBJ2-7	NA	NA	TGTGCCAGCAGTCTCAAGACAGGCTACGAGCAGTACTTC	CASSLKTGYEQYF
TRBV12-5	TRBJ1-5	NA	NA	TGTGCTAGTGCTAGACAGGATAGCAATCAGCCCCAGCATTTT	CASARQDSNQPQHF